A few counts support the clone carrying this TCR beta chain. Using immunoSEQ multiplex PCR, the repertoire was profiled, and TCRdb retains in-frame clones only, with some absent. The top ten hold 15% to 19% of the sample, which has more than 12,000 clones, roughly three fifths seen once. The sample originates from a study of CD4+ T cells in melanoma. Germline assignment: CDR1 LNHDA and CDR2 SQIVND (reference sequence). The ends were cut back, 4 bases at V and 6 bases at J, with 12 bases in the middle. CDR3 size: 14 residues. What was sequenced was cells from a culture (not recorded whether cultured in vitro). The V call is TRBV19, the J call TRBJ2-2; possible D gene TRBD2, 6 bases. This clonotype was obtained from a human donor with melanoma. The chain's CDR3 is CASSTLGGAGELFF. CDR3 nucleotides: TGTGCCAGTAGTACTTTAGGAGGGGCCGGGGAGCTGTTTTTT.